Listed here is a single T cell receptor beta chain. Antigen: not known. Reverse transcription of roughly 0.45 to 1 ug RNA was performed with random hexamers. TCRdb independently ran MiXCR on the immunoSEQ multiplex PCR reads; one entry per CDR3 protein. The sample lists around 130,000 distinct CDR3 sequences; roughly 94% were seen once. This record belongs to a study of CD8 T cells in Susac syndrome. Findings and limits, study-wide: CD8+ clones in Susac expanded most in TEMRA cells and active patients.

TCR beta from blood CD8+ and CD4+ T cells was sequenced. Patients having Susac syndrome satisfied recently defined diagnostic criteria for definite or probable disease. This CDR3 has 13 residues. V was cut by 4 bases and J by 3 bases, with 9 bases left in between. The chain recombines TRBV12-3 or TRBV12-4 with TRBJ1-1, with D perhaps TRBD1 (6 bases). The specimen sequenced was CD8+ T cells from PBMCs. The receptor was derived from a human donor with Susac syndrome. The CDR3 sequence: CASSWAGDTEAFF. CDR3 DNA: TGTGCCAGCAGTTGGGCAGGGGACACTGAAGCTTTCTTT.